What follows are 17 T cell receptor beta chains derived from one specimen sequenced in a study of OX40 agonist ivuxolimab in advanced cancers. Method: immunoSEQ multiplex PCR; TCRdb's copy keeps in-frame clones and lacks some. The data show roughly 60,000 clones, roughly 89% seen once. Sample: CD4+ or CD8+ T cells sorted from blood, taken in a trial of the OX40 agonist ivuxolimab. The receptors stem from an adult with an advanced solid tumor such as melanoma, head and neck, liver or kidney cancer.

The chain joins TRBV7-8 to TRBJ2-7, with D hard to call. The V end was cut by 1 base, the J end by 9 bases, with 16 bases between. The V gene's germline CDR1 is SGHVS and CDR2 FQNEAQ. This CDR3 has 14 amino acids. The CDR3 here is CASSLGLTFLGQYF. In nucleotides, the CDR3 is TGTGCCAGCAGCTTAGGTCTCACCTTCCTTGGGCAGTACTTC.

The rearrangement uses TRBV11-3 and TRBJ1-6; D gene uncertain. V was clipped by 6 bases and J by 9 bases, with 12 bases between them. The CDR3 consists of 13 residues. CDR1 SGHNT and CDR2 YENEEA come from the germline V gene. The chain's CDR3 is CASRLHESSPLHF. DNA of the CDR3: TGTGCCAGCAGGTTGCACGAATCTTCACCCCTCCACTTT.

This clone has a single count. The V gene is TRBV11-3, the J gene TRBJ2-7; 7 bases are shared with TRBD2. With V trimmed by 5 bases and J by 1 base, 8 bases remained unmatched. The germline V gene encodes CDR1 SGHNT and CDR2 YENEEA. The CDR3 extends over 15 amino acids. The CDR3 region is CASSLTSERSYEQYF. The CDR3 DNA reads as TGTGCCAGCAGCCTTACTAGCGAACGATCCTACGAGCAGTACTTC.

The chain carries TRBV7-9 and TRBJ2-1; no clear D gene. CDR3 length: 15 amino acids. CDR1 is SEHNR, CDR2 FQNEAQ, per germline (reference sequence). V shed 0 bases and J shed 3 bases, with 9 bases lying between them. The CDR3 sequence: CASSLATSIYNEQFF. Written as DNA, the CDR3 is TGTGCCAGCAGCTTAGCGACCTCCATCTACAATGAGCAGTTCTTC.

The V call is TRBV2, the J call TRBJ1-5; TRBD1 matches 11 bases. This CDR3 contains 16 residues. The V gene's germline CDR1 is SNHLY and CDR2 FYNNEI. Losses at the gene ends were 8 bases for V and 0 bases for J; bases not matched to a gene: 6. The CDR3 spells CASGPGTGGSNQPQHF. CDR3 in DNA: TGTGCCAGCGGCCCTGGGACAGGGGGTAGCAATCAGCCCCAGCATTTT. Filled out from reference TRBV2 and TRBJ1-5, the complete variable domain reads EPEVTQTPSHQVTQMGQEVILRCVPISNHLYFYWYRQILGQKVEFLVSFYNNEISEKSEIFDDQFSVERPDGSNFTLKIRSTKLEDSAMYFCASGPGTGGSNQPQHFGDGTRLSIL.

The gene calls are TRBV9 and TRBJ2-6; possible D gene TRBD2, 5 bases. Germline CDR1 SGDLS, CDR2 YYNGEE. The V end lost 0 bases, the J end lost 2 bases, and 6 bases lay between the germline ends. There are 15 residues in the CDR3. The CDR3 loop is CASSVVRAGANVLTF. CDR3 bases: TGTGCCAGCAGCGTAGTGAGGGCTGGGGCCAACGTCCTGACTTTC. The full variable domain, completed using reference TRBV9 and TRBJ2-6, is DSGVTQTPKHLITATGQRVTLRCSPRSGDLSVYWYQQSLDQGLQFLIQYYNGEERAKGNILERFSAQQFPDLHSELNLSSLELGDSALYFCASSVVRAGANVLTFGAGSRLTVL.

This rearrangement joins TRBV28 to TRBJ2-1; TRBD1 agrees at 10 bases. Losses at the gene ends were 6 bases for V and 7 bases for J; bases not matched to a gene: 9. This CDR3 spans 15 amino acids. Germline values: CDR1 MDHEN, CDR2 SYDVKM. The CDR3 nucleotides are TGTGCCAGCAGGGGACAGGGGATAGGGAAAAATGAGCAGTTCTTC. It is translated as CASRGQGIGKNEQFF.

This clone occurred once. This chain joins TRBV5-1 and TRBJ1-6; D remains unclear. The germline V gene encodes CDR1 SGHRS and CDR2 YFSETQ. The CDR3 loop spans 10 amino acids. The V end lost 4 bases, the J end lost 10 bases, and 3 bases lay between the germline ends. The CDR3 DNA reads as TGCGCCAGCAGCCCGTCACCCCTCCACTTT. It specifies CASSPSPLHF.

This clone has only one observation. The rearrangement joins TRBV5-4 to TRBJ2-1, with 8 bases identical to TRBD1. The CDR3 is 15 residues long. Per germline, CDR1 SGHNT and CDR2 YYREEE (reference sequence). The junction had 10 bases not matched to a gene; V was cut back by 4 bases and J by 7 bases. The CDR3 loop reads CASSKDRARRNEQFF. For the CDR3, the DNA is TGTGCCAGCAGCAAGGACAGGGCGAGACGTAATGAGCAGTTCTTC.

This chain joins TRBV18 and TRBJ2-3; possibly TRBD1 or TRBD2 for D (5 bases each). V was clipped by 9 bases and J by 1 base, with 11 bases between them. CDR3 length: 13 residues. Germline CDR1 reads KGHSH; CDR2 reads LQKENI. In DNA, the CDR3 is TGTGCCAGTGGGGGAAGTGGCACAGATACGCAGTATTTT. Protein product: CASGGSGTDTQYF.

The chain uses TRBV6-1 and TRBJ2-7, with TRBD1 matching over 7 bases. This CDR3 is built from 14 residues. Trimming cost V 6 bases and J 3 bases; bases outside gene matches: 8. Germline V gene data show CDR1 as MNHNS and CDR2 as SASEGT. This CDR3 reads CASSATGAGYEQYF. DNA of the CDR3: TGTGCCAGCAGCGCTACAGGGGCGGGCTACGAGCAGTACTTC.

The chain combines TRBV6-5 with TRBJ1-4; D remains unclear. Deletions cut 2 bases from V and 5 bases from J, with 9 bases between. The CDR3 runs 14 residues. Germline lookup yields CDR1 MNHEY and CDR2 SVGAGI. CDR3 loop: CASSYDGPNEKLFF. The DNA of the CDR3 is TGTGCCAGCAGTTACGACGGACCAAATGAAAAACTGTTTTTT.

This chain links TRBV9 with TRBJ2-1, with 7 nucleotides matching TRBD2. CDR3 length: 14 residues. Germline V gene data show CDR1 as SGDLS and CDR2 as YYNGEE. Trimming took 1 base from V and 9 from J; bases not matched to a gene: 7. CDR3 protein: CASSVLSGGGEQFF. CDR3 coding DNA: TGTGCCAGCAGCGTATTGTCCGGCGGGGGTGAGCAGTTCTTC.

The rearrangement joins TRBV6-1 to TRBJ1-5; D possibly corresponds to TRBD1 (5 bases). V lost 2 bases to trimming and J lost 6 bases, with 14 bases between them. The V gene's germline CDR1 is MNHNS and CDR2 SASEGT. This CDR3 has 15 amino acids. The DNA of the CDR3 is TGTGCCAGCAGTGAAATTATAGGGGTCGCTCAGCCCCAGCATTTT. Translating it yields CASSEIIGVAQPQHF.

This chain joins TRBV2 and TRBJ2-5, with D possibly being TRBD1 (6 bases). Per germline, CDR1 SNHLY and CDR2 FYNNEI. This CDR3 spans 14 amino acids. Trimming took 4 bases from V and 1 from J, leaving 10 bases between them. The CDR3 sequence: CASSVWGLQETQYF. As DNA, the CDR3 is TGTGCCAGCAGTGTCTGGGGGCTCCAAGAGACCCAGTACTTC. Full variable domain (missing parts from reference TRBV2 and TRBJ2-5): EPEVTQTPSHQVTQMGQEVILRCVPISNHLYFYWYRQILGQKVEFLVSFYNNEISEKSEIFDDQFSVERPDGSNFTLKIRSTKLEDSAMYFCASSVWGLQETQYFGPGTRLLVL.

This rearrangement joins TRBV11-2 to TRBJ2-3, with 11 positions matching TRBD2. This CDR3 is built from 15 residues. V was clipped by 6 bases and J by 6 bases; unmatched bases: 8. Germline V lookup: CDR1 SGHAT, CDR2 FQNNGV. The CDR3 DNA follows: TGTGCCAGCAGGGTCTTAGCGGGAGGGGGTGATACGCAGTATTTT. Its protein product is CASRVLAGGGDTQYF.

V gene TRBV27 combines with J gene TRBJ1-2, with TRBD1 identical over 7 bases. This CDR3 spans 17 amino acids. J gave up 2 bases and V 6 bases, and 15 bases lay outside the gene matches. Germline loops: CDR1 MNHEY, CDR2 SMNVEV (reference sequence). CDR3 sequence reads: CASSPRQGTITNYGYTF. CDR3 bases: TGTGCCAGCAGCCCTAGACAGGGCACCATCACAAACTATGGCTACACCTTC.